These 29 T cell receptor beta chains were all obtained from the same sample, sequenced in a study of T cell responses to AZD1222 COVID-19 vaccine. Here immunoSEQ multiplex PCR was the method, and the copy in TCRdb shows in-frame clones only, minus some. The profile shows 100,000 to 120,000 clones, about 85% of them singletons. Sequences were derived from peripheral blood, sampled on day 0 of AZD1222 vaccination. The receptors here all came from an adult in good health.

This clone was detected only once. The V gene is TRBV28, the J gene TRBJ1-1, with D maybe TRBD1 (6 bases). CDR1 MDHEN and CDR2 SYDVKM come from the germline V gene. With 5 bases removed from V and 4 bases from J, the gap between germline ends came to 14 bases. The CDR3 has 14 residues. This CDR3 is CASSGDKHLTEAFF. In nucleotides, the CDR3 is TGTGCCAGCAGTGGGGACAAACACCTCACTGAAGCTTTCTTT.

V is TRBV18 and J is TRBJ1-1, with D possibly TRBD1 on 6 matching bases. The V gene's germline CDR1 is KGHSH and CDR2 LQKENI. The CDR3 has 14 amino acids. The V gene lost 2 bases and the J gene lost 1 base, with 8 bases spanning the gap. CDR3 DNA: TGTGCCAGCTCACCAGAGACAGGGAACACTGAAGCTTTCTTT. Encoded protein: CASSPETGNTEAFF.

The V and J genes are TRBV14 and TRBJ1-2, with 8 bases identical to TRBD1. J gave up 4 bases and V 5 bases, and 9 bases lay outside the gene matches. The CDR3 consists of 15 residues. Germline CDR1 SGHDN, CDR2 FVKESK. The chain's CDR3 is CASSFDLTGAYGYTF. The CDR3, as DNA: TGTGCCAGCAGCTTTGACCTGACAGGGGCCTATGGCTACACCTTC.

The rearrangement links TRBV5-1 to TRBJ2-1, with D perhaps matching TRBD2 (6 bases). V gave up 0 bases and J gave up 7 bases, with 20 bases separating them. CDR1 is SGHRS, CDR2 YFSETQ, per germline. This CDR3 is 17 amino acids long. Here the CDR3 DNA reads TGCGCCAGCAGCTTGGCGTGGGCGGGGAATCTAAAAAATGAGCAGTTCTTC. As protein: CASSLAWAGNLKNEQFF.

The chain recombines TRBV5-1 with TRBJ2-3; D is undetermined. This CDR3 comprises 14 residues. Germline V gives CDR1 SGHRS, CDR2 YFSETQ. Trimming cost V 0 bases and J 2 bases, with 7 bases left between them. The CDR3 protein is CASSLEHSTDTQYF. For the CDR3, the DNA is TGCGCCAGCAGCTTGGAGCACTCCACAGATACGCAGTATTTT.

The genes are TRBV18 and TRBJ2-3; 13 positions agree with TRBD2. CDR1 KGHSH and CDR2 LQKENI come from the germline V gene. CDR3 size: 15 residues. V was clipped by 5 bases and J by 3 bases; unmatched bases: 2. The CDR3 nucleotides read TGTGCCAGCTCAAGACTAGCGGGGGGAACAGATACGCAGTATTTT. Translating it yields CASSRLAGGTDTQYF.

This clone came up a few times. The chain combines TRBV6-2 or TRBV6-3 with TRBJ2-7, with 10 positions matching TRBD2. The CDR3 runs 16 residues. The junction had 4 bases not matched to a gene; V was cut back by 2 bases and J by 0 bases. From germline, CDR1 is MNHEY and CDR2 SVGEGT. CDR3 in amino acids: CASSYIAGGSSYEQYF. In DNA form, the CDR3 reads TGTGCCAGCAGTTACATAGCGGGGGGAAGCTCCTACGAGCAGTACTTC.

This chain joins TRBV7-2 and TRBJ1-5, with D hard to call. V lost 5 bases and J lost 0, with 8 bases in between. Germline values: CDR1 SGHTA, CDR2 FQGNSA. The CDR3 is 14 amino acids. CDR3: CASSRGNSNQPQHF. Here the CDR3 DNA reads TGTGCCAGCAGCCGCGGGAATAGCAATCAGCCCCAGCATTTT.

The table lists this clone with a count of one. The chain joins TRBV14 to TRBJ1-6; TRBD1 aligns across 7 bases. Looked up from germline, CDR1 is SGHDN and CDR2 is FVKESK. The CDR3 is 15 residues long. Trimming at V came to 3 bases and at J to 10 bases, leaving 9 bases not matched to a gene. The CDR3 sequence: CASSQAGTAASPLHF. The DNA of the CDR3 is TGTGCCAGCAGCCAGGCCGGGACAGCGGCATCACCCCTCCACTTT.

This rearrangement joins TRBV10-3 to TRBJ2-3; D is unclear. The CDR3 is 15 residues long. Germline values: CDR1 ENHRY, CDR2 SYGVKD. V was cut by 3 bases and J by 2 bases, with 12 bases left in between. The CDR3 reads CAISDGGYLTDTQYF. The DNA for the CDR3 is TGTGCCATCAGTGATGGCGGATACCTCACAGATACGCAGTATTTT.

The rearrangement links TRBV7-3 to TRBJ1-1; D unclear. The CDR3 covers 14 residues. V dropped 1 base and J dropped 4 bases, with 10 bases sitting between them. Germline lookup yields CDR1 SGHTA and CDR2 FQGTGA. CDR3 bases: TGTGCCAGCAGCTTAAGTATGGGGAGCACTGAAGCTTTCTTT. This translates into CASSLSMGSTEAFF.

This chain connects TRBV19 to TRBJ1-6, with D unclear. There are 14 residues in the CDR3. Trimming took 7 bases from V and 6 from J, leaving 13 bases between them. Germline V gene lookup returns CDR1 LNHDA and CDR2 SQIVND (reference sequence). The CDR3 spells CASIAGDLNSPLHF. The CDR3 DNA reads TGTGCCAGTATAGCAGGTGACCTTAATTCACCCCTCCACTTT.

CDR3 region: CASSEGLAGWEIHYEQYF. Written as DNA, the CDR3 is TGTGCCAGCAGCGAGGGACTAGCGGGTTGGGAAATCCATTACGAGCAGTACTTC. The V gene is TRBV7-2, the J gene TRBJ2-7; 12 bases are shared with TRBD2. The V segment lost 5 bases and the J segment 4 bases; nucleotides outside the gene matches: 15. This CDR3 contains 18 residues. CDR1 SGHTA and CDR2 FQGNSA come from the germline V gene.

The CDR3 region is CASFQAGLGTEAFF. DNA of the CDR3: TGTGCCAGTTTTCAGGCAGGGCTGGGCACTGAAGCTTTCTTT. This rearrangement joins TRBV19 to TRBJ1-1, with D tentatively TRBD1 (5 bases). Germline loops: CDR1 LNHDA, CDR2 SQIVND (reference sequence). CDR3 length: 14 amino acids. Trimming removed 8 bases from V and 4 bases from J, with 17 bases in between.

This clone was recorded a few times. The chain joins TRBV28 to TRBJ2-1; D gene uncertain. The CDR3 loop spans 14 amino acids. Trimming left V 2 bases short and J 6 bases short, with 11 bases between. Looked up from germline, CDR1 is MDHEN and CDR2 is SYDVKM. The CDR3 loop is CASSLLGRGNEQFF. CDR3 in DNA: TGTGCCAGCAGTTTACTGGGCCGAGGCAATGAGCAGTTCTTC.

Points on this clone: The CDR3 does not end in the conserved phenylalanine or tryptophan, so this is likely a read error. This chain links TRBV28 with TRBJ1-2; D remains unclear. The CDR3 length is 15 residues. Germline assignment: CDR1 MDHEN and CDR2 SYDVKM. Between the trimmed V and J ends, which lost 2 bases and 0 bases, there was a span of 10 bases. The CDR3 spells CASSLQATSNYGYTL. The CDR3 bases are TGTGCCAGCAGTTTACAGGCTACCTCTAACTATGGCTACACCCTC.

The genes are TRBV7-3 and TRBJ2-5, with D possibly being TRBD2 (6 bases). V lost 5 bases and J 2 bases, leaving 15 bases between the germline ends. CDR3 length equals 15 residues. Germline V gene lookup returns CDR1 SGHTA and CDR2 FQGTGA. CDR3 in DNA: TGTGCCAGCAGCCATATCCGCGGGGAACAAGAGACCCAGTACTTC. Encoded protein: CASSHIRGEQETQYF.

V usage is TRBV19 and J usage is TRBJ2-5; a possible D gene is TRBD2 (5 bases). CDR1 and CDR2 from the germline V gene are LNHDA and SQIVND (reference sequence). V was clipped by 5 bases and J by 5 bases, with 6 bases between them. The length of the CDR3 is 11 residues. CDR3 in DNA: TGTGCCAGTAGTCAGCGGGAGACCCAGTACTTC. Translating gives CASSQRETQYF.

The sample holds one count of this clone. V gene TRBV6-5 combines with J gene TRBJ2-5; D remains unclear. The CDR3 extends over 11 amino acids. V was trimmed by 8 bases and J by 4 bases, leaving 8 bases between them. The germline gives CDR1 MNHEY, CDR2 SVGAGI. The DNA for the CDR3 is TGTGCCAGCCAGAACGGAGAGACCCAGTACTTC. This encodes CASQNGETQYF.

This clone was seen only once. The genes are TRBV18 and TRBJ1-1; tentative D call: TRBD1 (6 bases). Germline CDR1 and CDR2: KGHSH and LQKENI. This CDR3 has 14 amino acids. Trimming took 3 bases from V and 3 from J, leaving 11 bases between them. The CDR3 spells CASSPGGVDTEAFF. As DNA, the CDR3 is TGTGCCAGCTCACCGGGGGGCGTGGACACTGAAGCTTTCTTT. The full variable domain, rest sourced from reference TRBV18 and TRBJ1-1, is NAGVMQNPRHLVRRRGQEARLRCSPMKGHSHVYWYRQLPEEGLKFMVYLQKENIIDESGMPKERFSAEFPKEGPSILRIQQVVRGDSAAYFCASSPGGVDTEAFFGQGTRLTVV.

This rearrangement joins TRBV7-2 to TRBJ2-5; tentatively, D is TRBD1 (7 bases). The CDR3 is 16 residues long. V lost 5 bases to trimming and J lost 2 bases, with 18 bases between them. The germline V gene encodes CDR1 SGHTA and CDR2 FQGNSA. CDR3 sequence: CASSRQNRGGQETQYF. The CDR3 DNA is TGTGCCAGCAGCCGGCAAAACAGGGGAGGACAAGAGACCCAGTACTTC.

V gene TRBV6-6 combines with J gene TRBJ1-3, with no clear D. From germline, CDR1 is MNHNY and CDR2 SVGAGI (reference sequence). The CDR3 is 13 amino acids. V was clipped by 8 bases and J by 0 bases, with 8 bases between them. CDR3 loop: CASPTSSGNTIYF. Written as DNA, the CDR3 is TGTGCCAGCCCCACCAGCTCTGGAAACACCATATATTTT.

This chain joins TRBV19 and TRBJ1-4, with D maybe TRBD1 (5 bases). Trimming took off 5 bases at V and 4 bases at J, with 8 bases between the two ends. Germline CDR1 LNHDA, CDR2 SQIVND (reference sequence). This CDR3 contains 13 residues. The CDR3 DNA is TGTGCCAGTAGTCGGACAAGTAATGAAAAACTGTTTTTT. Translating gives CASSRTSNEKLFF.

The CDR3, as DNA: TGTGCCTGGACCACCGGGACTAGCGGGAGTTGCACCGGGGAGCTGTTTTTT. It codes for CAWTTGTSGSCTGELFF. The chain is built from TRBV30 and TRBJ2-2; 14 bases match TRBD2. CDR1 is GTSNPN, CDR2 SVGIG, per germline (reference sequence). The J segment lost 4 bases and the V segment lost 4 bases, leaving 8 bases of the junction unmatched. CDR3 size: 17 residues. The whole variable domain, filled in from reference TRBV30 and TRBJ2-2, reads SQTIHQWPATLVQPVGSPLSLECTVEGTSNPNLYWYRQAAGRGLQLLFYSVGIGQISSEVPQNLSASRPQDRQFILSSKKLLLSDSGFYLCAWTTGTSGSCTGELFFGEGSRLTVL.

The rearrangement uses TRBV9 and TRBJ2-3; tentatively, D is TRBD2 (5 bases). CDR3 length equals 13 residues. CDR1 and CDR2 (germline): SGDLS, YYNGEE. V dropped 10 bases and J dropped 2 bases, with 14 bases sitting between them. The CDR3 region is CAGRSGSTDTQYF. In nucleotides, the CDR3 is TGTGCCGGTAGGAGCGGCTCCACAGATACGCAGTATTTT.

The J gene is TRBJ1-2, the V gene TRBV6-5, with TRBD1 matching 7 bases. Trimming took 6 bases from V and 4 from J; bases not matched to a gene: 11. There are 15 residues in the CDR3. The germline V gene has CDR1 MNHEY and CDR2 SVGAGI. CDR3 nucleotides: TGTGCCAGCAGCTTTAACCGGGGACAGAGCTATGGCTACACCTTC. Protein product: CASSFNRGQSYGYTF.

The V call is TRBV3-1 (or the pseudogene TRBV3-2), the J call TRBJ2-7; D remains unclear. Trimming took 8 bases from V and 3 from J, leaving 35 bases between them. Germline V gene sequence: CDR1 LGHDT, CDR2 YNNKEL (reference sequence). This CDR3 spans 20 amino acids. CDR3 sequence (DNA): TGTGCCAGCTGCACGGCAGGTGATTCGCGCTCCAGGACCGCCAGCTACGAGCAGTACTTC. Translated: CASCTAGDSRSRTASYEQYF.

V is TRBV5-4 and J is TRBJ2-7; unclear D gene. The V gene's germline CDR1 is SGHNT and CDR2 YYREEE (reference sequence). Trimming removed 4 bases at V and 1 base at J, with 6 bases between. The CDR3 is 12 residues long. The CDR3 DNA is TGTGCCAGCAGCCTACTTTCCTACGAGCAGTACTTC. Translating it yields CASSLLSYEQYF.

The chain is built from TRBV10-3 and TRBJ2-7; 12 bases map to TRBD2. CDR3 length equals 16 residues. Trimming took 4 bases from V and 3 from J; bases not matched to a gene: 7. CDR1 and CDR2 from the germline V gene are ENHRY and SYGVKD. CDR3 region: CAISGGRLAGDYEQYF. In nucleotides, the CDR3 is TGTGCCATCAGTGGGGGGAGACTAGCGGGAGACTACGAGCAGTACTTC.